This T cell receptor beta chain comes out of a study of blood T cell repertoires in COVID-19. Seattle-derived patients entered the study during active infection and were followed longitudinally. In the study's own analysis: The authors estimated nucleated cell counts from reference gene primer amplification. Assay used: immunoSEQ multiplex PCR; TCRdb lists only in-frame clones, some missing. V and J calls and clone size are those listed in that table; D and trimming were worked out from the DNA. The data show 300,000 to 350,000 clones, about 87% seen once. CDR3 length: 19 residues. CDR1 is SGDLS and CDR2 is YYNGEE in the germline V gene. The V and J ends lost 4 bases and 0 bases, in that order; junction bases with no gene match: 15.

The chain is built from TRBV9 and TRBJ1-2; TRBD1 matches at 10 bases. The source is a man aged 25-45 years with COVID-19, enrolled during active disease. The sample taken for sequencing was peripheral blood. The CDR3 loop reads CASSPLFGDRGTPNYGYTF. CDR3 in DNA: TGTGCCAGCAGCCCCCTTTTTGGGGACAGGGGAACTCCTAACTATGGCTACACCTTC.